This section outlines one TCR beta chain sequence together with its context. Antigen: not known. The junction shows a germline mismatch at one end, possibly a read error. The library came from three nested PCR rounds adapted from ARM-PCR protocols. TCRdb independently ran MiXCR on the multiplex PCR reads; one entry per CDR3 protein. The sample has about 79,000 distinct CDR3 sequences, around 70% seen once. The CDR3 spans 14 residues. Germline CDR1 reads MNHNS; CDR2 reads SASEGT. These data belong to a study of tumor and adjacent non-tumor tissue in lung cancer. Study-wide context: About 4.2 million productive TCRbeta reads were obtained per sample on average.

The template was RNA from unsorted bulk tissue. Newly diagnosed lung cancer patients had thoracic surgery in China, August–late 2014, without prior chemotherapy. Broader study findings: Significantly higher TCR diversity was found in tumor than normal lung.

The genes are TRBV6-1 and TRBJ2-5, with D hard to call. This receptor was identified in a woman aged 40 to 55 with non-small cell lung cancer. The specimen was lung tumor tissue. CDR3 DNA sequence: TGTGCCAGCAGTGAAGGCTCCTACCAAGGGACCCAGTACTTC. Translating it yields CASSEGSYQGTQYF.